This passage covers 21 T cell receptor beta chains from one sample sequenced in a study of vaccination and CD4 T cells after COVID-19. Their cognate antigens are unknown. The treatment here: approximately 10-day PBMC culture with coronavirus spike peptide pools or control peptides (ViraFEST assay). Oncomine TCR Beta short-read sequencing was applied to DNA from cultured CD4+ T cells. TCRdb re-called the PCR reads with MiXCR, one entry per CDR3 protein. The sample carries over 20,000 distinct CDR3 sequences, roughly 50% recorded once. The specimen was CD4+ T cells from blood, cultured in vitro. These receptors were taken from a human donor who had recovered from COVID-19.

This chain uses TRBV7-9 with TRBJ2-3; 10 positions agree with TRBD2. Germline loops: CDR1 SEHNR, CDR2 FQNEAQ (reference sequence). The length of the CDR3 is 17 residues. After removal of 5 bases from V and 1 base from J, the junction contained 9 bases not matched to a gene. CDR3 in DNA: TGTGCCAGCAGCCCAAGACCCGGGACTAGCGGCACAGATACGCAGTATTTT. It yields the protein CASSPRPGTSGTDTQYF.

V gene TRBV12-3 or TRBV12-4 combines with J gene TRBJ1-1, with D possibly TRBD1 on 5 matching bases. The CDR3 runs 18 residues. V lost 6 bases to trimming and J lost 3 bases, with 26 bases between them. CDR3 DNA: TGTGCCAGCAGACCTATCAAATACAAGGGCCGGGGGTACACTGAAGCTTTCTTT. It yields the protein CASRPIKYKGRGYTEAFF.

This rearrangement joins TRBV6-2 or TRBV6-3 to TRBJ2-1, with 10 nucleotides matching TRBD2. J gave up 0 bases and V 9 bases, and 5 bases lay outside the gene matches. CDR1 and CDR2 (germline): MNHEY, SVGEGT. The CDR3 has 15 residues. CDR3 loop: CASLAGGSSYNEQFF. CDR3 bases: TGTGCCAGTTTAGCGGGAGGTAGCTCCTACAATGAGCAGTTCTTC.

There are a few counts of this clonotype. The CDR3 reads CSARVTNTGELFF. CDR3 bases: TGCAGTGCTAGAGTGACTAACACCGGGGAGCTGTTTTTT. This rearrangement joins TRBV20-1 to TRBJ2-2; no definite D call. V lost 1 base, J lost 2 bases, and 5 bases lay in between. Germline V lookup: CDR1 DFQATT, CDR2 SNEGSKA (reference sequence). The CDR3 runs 13 residues.

The chain links TRBV5-5 to TRBJ1-5; D gene ambiguous. The V and J ends lost 0 bases and 7 bases respectively, with 8 bases between them. Germline V CDR1 and CDR2: SGHKS, YYEKEE (reference sequence). This CDR3 has 13 amino acids. This CDR3 reads CASSLEGWQPQHF. CDR3 DNA sequence: TGTGCCAGCAGCTTGGAGGGTTGGCAGCCCCAGCATTTT.

The chain combines TRBV6-1 with TRBJ1-2, with 9 positions matching TRBD1. After removal of 6 bases from V and 0 bases from J, the junction contained 11 bases not matched to a gene. The CDR3 consists of 17 residues. CDR1 and CDR2 from the germline V gene are MNHNS and SASEGT. The CDR3 is CASRKGTGLRSNYGYTF. The DNA for the CDR3 is TGTGCCAGCAGAAAGGGGACAGGGCTTCGATCTAACTATGGCTACACCTTC.

The V and J genes are TRBV20-1 and TRBJ1-1; possible D gene TRBD1, 6 bases. Trimming removed 5 bases at V and 6 bases at J, with 16 bases between. The CDR3 extends over 13 amino acids. CDR1 and CDR2 from the germline V gene are DFQATT and SNEGSKA (reference sequence). CDR3 loop: CSAPWGPSAEAFF. In DNA, the CDR3 is TGCAGTGCTCCCTGGGGGCCGAGCGCTGAAGCTTTCTTT.

The rearrangement links TRBV20-1 to TRBJ2-1; TRBD1 or TRBD2 may be the D gene (5 bases each). Germline-derived CDR1 and CDR2 are DFQATT and SNEGSKA (reference sequence). With 6 bases removed from V and 1 base from J, the gap between germline ends came to 16 bases. This CDR3 contains 15 residues. CDR3 sequence (DNA): TGCAGTGCCGTTGCCGAGGGGCTGTCCTACAATGAGCAGTTCTTC. Protein sequence: CSAVAEGLSYNEQFF.

The count of this clonotype is one. CDR3 in DNA: TGTGCCAGCAGCCACCCCATGGAGGGCTACGAGCAGTACTTC. This sequence encodes CASSHPMEGYEQYF. The chain employs TRBV2 and TRBJ2-7, with D maybe TRBD2 (6 bases). Looked up from germline, CDR1 is SNHLY and CDR2 is FYNNEI. CDR3 length: 14 amino acids. Trimming took off 6 bases at V and 3 bases at J, with 15 bases between the two ends.

The chain carries TRBV29-1 and TRBJ2-7; D tentatively fits TRBD1 or TRBD2 (6 bases each). Trimming removed 7 bases at V and 3 bases at J, with 16 bases between. Germline V gene sequence: CDR1 SQVTM, CDR2 ANQGSEA. This CDR3 contains 13 residues. The CDR3 loop reads CSAEGETGYEQYF. CDR3 bases: TGCAGCGCGGAGGGGGAGACGGGCTACGAGCAGTACTTC.

The chain carries TRBV7-9 and TRBJ2-7; possibly TRBD1 for D (6 bases). Per germline, CDR1 SEHNR and CDR2 FQNEAQ (reference sequence). The CDR3 loop spans 16 amino acids. Between the trimmed V and J ends, which lost 3 bases and 0 bases, there was a span of 15 bases. The CDR3 DNA sequence: TGTGCCAGCAGCTTTTCTGTGACAGGTAACTCCTACGAGCAGTACTTC. As protein: CASSFSVTGNSYEQYF. The complete variable domain, with remaining parts taken from reference TRBV7-9 and TRBJ2-7, reads DTGVSQNPRHKITKRGQNVTFRCDPISEHNRLYWYRQTLGQGPEFLTYFQNEAQLEKSRLLSDRFSAERPKGSFSTLEIQRTEQGDSAMYLCASSFSVTGNSYEQYFGPGTRLTVT.

This clonotype has just a few counts. V is TRBV10-3 and J is TRBJ1-1; D is uncertain. The V end was cut by 10 bases, the J end by 2 bases, with 11 bases between. From germline, CDR1 is ENHRY and CDR2 SYGVKD. The CDR3 is made up of 12 amino acids. CDR3 sequence reads: CATRTVNTEAFF. CDR3 nucleotides: TGTGCCACCAGGACGGTTAACACTGAAGCTTTCTTT.

This clonotype was found a few times. The chain recombines TRBV11-2 with TRBJ1-6; D ambiguous. Per the germline V gene, CDR1 is SGHAT and CDR2 is FQNNGV. The CDR3 contains 15 residues. V gave up 4 bases and J gave up 3 bases, with 10 bases separating them. CDR3 sequence: CASSSGLSYNSPLHF. The CDR3, as DNA: TGTGCCAGCAGCTCGGGGTTGAGCTATAATTCACCCCTCCACTTT.

The DNA for the CDR3 is TGTGCCAGCAGCCAACAGGGGACAGGGGCCTACGAGCAGTACTTC. Amino acids: CASSQQGTGAYEQYF. V usage is TRBV6-2 or TRBV6-3 and J usage is TRBJ2-7; 10 bases map to TRBD1. Germline V lookup: CDR1 MNHEY, CDR2 SVGEGT. Trimming at V came to 6 bases and at J to 2 bases, leaving 7 bases not matched to a gene. This CDR3 contains 15 residues.

This clonotype was detected once. The chain joins TRBV30 to TRBJ2-3, with TRBD2 matching over 10 bases. This CDR3 contains 16 residues. V shed 0 bases and J 5 bases; nucleotides not matched to a gene: 8. Germline assignment: CDR1 GTSNPN and CDR2 SVGIG (reference sequence). The CDR3: CAWSVRGSGRRDTQYF. In nucleotides, the CDR3 is TGTGCCTGGAGTGTACGGGGTAGCGGGAGGAGAGATACGCAGTATTTT. Full variable domain (remainder filled in from reference TRBV30 and TRBJ2-3): SQTIHQWPATLVQPVGSPLSLECTVEGTSNPNLYWYRQAAGRGLQLLFYSVGIGQISSEVPQNLSASRPQDRQFILSSKKLLLSDSGFYLCAWSVRGSGRRDTQYFGPGTRLTVL.

This chain joins TRBV10-3 and TRBJ2-5, with 8 bases identical to TRBD1. V was clipped by 6 bases and J by 2 bases; unmatched bases: 2. This CDR3 has 13 residues. Germline CDR1 is ENHRY and CDR2 is SYGVKD. The CDR3 DNA is TGTGCCATCAGGGACAGGGATCAAGAGACCCAGTACTTC. Encoded protein: CAIRDRDQETQYF.

This clonotype showed up just a few times. V and J are TRBV20-1 and TRBJ1-2; 8 nucleotides agree with TRBD1. CDR3 length: 15 amino acids. Germline-derived CDR1 and CDR2 are DFQATT and SNEGSKA (reference sequence). The V gene end was trimmed by 6 bases and the J gene end by 5 bases; junction bases not matched to a gene: 14. The CDR3 region is CSAPPPGGAWYGYTF. The CDR3, as DNA: TGCAGTGCGCCGCCACCAGGGGGCGCGTGGTATGGCTACACCTTC.

V is TRBV29-1 and J is TRBJ1-1, with a weak D call TRBD1 (5 bases). Trimming left V 4 bases short and J 3 bases short, with 15 bases between. Germline CDR1 and CDR2: SQVTM and ANQGSEA. The CDR3 runs to 14 residues. As DNA, the CDR3 is TGCAGCGTTGCGCCCGGCGGAGGGGACACTGAAGCTTTCTTT. Its protein product is CSVAPGGGDTEAFF. Full variable domain (missing parts from reference TRBV29-1 and TRBJ1-1): SAVISQKPSRDICQRGTSLTIQCQVDSQVTMMFWYRQQPGQSLTLIATANQGSEATYESGFVIDKFPISRPNLTFSTLTVSNMSPEDSSIYLCSVAPGGGDTEAFFGQGTRLTVV.

This chain links TRBV7-6 with TRBJ2-3, with D unclear. The CDR3 has 13 residues. Trimming took off 1 base at V and 6 bases at J, with 8 bases between the two ends. The germline CDR1 and CDR2 sequences are SGHVS and FNYEAQ. CDR3 protein: CASSLGSWDTQYF. The DNA for the CDR3 is TGTGCCAGCAGCTTAGGCTCTTGGGATACGCAGTATTTT.

The chain combines TRBV7-2 with TRBJ2-7; D uncertain. The V gene lost 4 bases and the J gene lost 3 bases, with 7 bases spanning the gap. This CDR3 has 12 amino acids. The germline gives CDR1 SGHTA, CDR2 FQGNSA. In DNA form, the CDR3 reads TGTGCCAGCAGCTCAGACAACTACGAGCAGTACTTC. Residues: CASSSDNYEQYF.

Judged by abundance, this clonotype is large (0.1 to 1%). The CDR3 DNA reads as TGCAGTGCCCCGGACAGGGTAGACTTGAACACTGAAGCTTTCTTT. This sequence encodes CSAPDRVDLNTEAFF. The chain couples TRBV20-1 to TRBJ1-1, with TRBD1 identical over 8 bases. The trim removed 6 bases at V and 0 bases at J, leaving 9 bases unmatched. The length of the CDR3 is 15 residues. CDR1 and CDR2 from the germline V gene are DFQATT and SNEGSKA (reference sequence).